This TCR beta chain comes out of a study of control samples from healthy donors and cancer patients. The CDR3 covers 16 residues. The V gene's germline CDR1 is LNHDA and CDR2 SQIVND (reference sequence). The V gene end was trimmed by 7 bases and the J gene end by 0 bases; junction bases not matched to a gene: 9. Only in-frame clones appear in the TCRdb table, and some are missing; sequencing was by immunoSEQ multiplex PCR. The data show about 410,000 clones, 90% seen once. The receptor comes from a man aged 35-49 years with head and neck cancer. The V gene is TRBV19, the J gene TRBJ1-3; 7 bases map to TRBD1. Sequenced: PBMCs. The CDR3 region is CASNKLGQPSGNTIYF. The CDR3 coding sequence is TGTGCCAGTAATAAGCTGGGACAGCCCTCTGGAAACACCATATATTTT.